This T cell receptor (beta chain) was sequenced during a study of T cells in Graves' hyperthyroidism and ophthalmopathy. General study points: With a median lead of 6.5 months before onset, the model predicted ophthalmopathy.

The investigators amplified TCR beta CDR3 regions from RNA transcripts. Researchers ran a first-round RT-PCR on the TCR CDR3 using the HTBI primer set. MiXCR, run by TCRdb on the multiplex PCR reads, gives a single entry per CDR3 protein. The repertoire holds more than 300,000 distinct CDR3 sequences, with roughly 14% as singletons. Deletions cut 7 bases from V and 5 bases from J, with 15 bases between. There are 13 residues in the CDR3. Germline loops: CDR1 MNHEY, CDR2 SMNVEV (reference sequence). The table lists this clonotype with many counts. The antigen is undetermined. The chain has TRBV27 and TRBJ2-7; D may correspond to TRBD1 or TRBD2 (6 bases each). The source is a woman in her 30s with Graves' ophthalmopathy. Sequencing was performed on blood. This CDR3 is CASMGRGGHEQYF. The CDR3 DNA reads as TGTGCCAGCATGGGCAGGGGAGGCCACGAGCAGTACTTC.